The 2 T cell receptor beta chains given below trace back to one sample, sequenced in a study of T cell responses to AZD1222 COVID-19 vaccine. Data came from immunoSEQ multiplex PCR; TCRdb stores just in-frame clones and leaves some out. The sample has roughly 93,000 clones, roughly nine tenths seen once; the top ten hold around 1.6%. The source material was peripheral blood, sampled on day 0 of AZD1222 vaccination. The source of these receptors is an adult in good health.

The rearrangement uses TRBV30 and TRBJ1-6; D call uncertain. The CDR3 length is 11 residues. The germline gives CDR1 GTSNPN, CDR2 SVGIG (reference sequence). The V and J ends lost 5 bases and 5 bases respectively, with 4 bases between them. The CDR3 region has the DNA TGTGCCTGGGGAGATAATTCACCCCTCCACTTT. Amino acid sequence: CAWGDNSPLHF. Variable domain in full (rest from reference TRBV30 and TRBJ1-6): SQTIHQWPATLVQPVGSPLSLECTVEGTSNPNLYWYRQAAGRGLQLLFYSVGIGQISSEVPQNLSASRPQDRQFILSSKKLLLSDSGFYLCAWGDNSPLHFGNGTRLTVT.

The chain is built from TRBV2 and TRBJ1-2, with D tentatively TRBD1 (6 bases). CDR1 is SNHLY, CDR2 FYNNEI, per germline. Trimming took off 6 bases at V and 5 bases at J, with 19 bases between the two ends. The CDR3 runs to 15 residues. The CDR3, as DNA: TGTGCCAGCAGCTCGGACAGCCAGTACCTATATGGCTACACCTTC. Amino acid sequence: CASSSDSQYLYGYTF.